A selection of T cell receptor beta chains follows, all from one sample in a study of cytomegalovirus exposure and HLA in healthy donors. Repertoires were generated with immunoSEQ multiplex PCR, while TCRdb's copy carries only in-frame clones and drops some. The table shows more than 140,000 clones, with around three fifths occurring only once. The sequencing input was PBMCs. All receptors come from a woman in her 30s in good health and CMV-seropositive. Both conserved end residues are part of each CDR3. A D gene is named only where the DNA matches it firmly. Size tells how often a clone was seen (once, few, many) or the class of an expanded clone, and some rows leave it out.

clone_size | j_call | v_call | d_call | cdr3_aa | cdr3_nt
NA | TRBJ1-2 | TRBV4-1 | NA | CASSPYEGSTIYGYTF | TGCGCCAGCAGCCCCTATGAGGGCAGCACAATCTATGGCTACACCTTC
NA | TRBJ2-5 | TRBV5-4 | NA | CASTRSQAETQYF | TGTGCCAGCACCCGGTCACAGGCAGAGACCCAGTACTTC
NA | TRBJ1-3 | TRBV5-5 | NA | CASSFFRRDSGNTIYF | TGTGCCAGCAGCTTCTTCCGACGGGACTCTGGAAACACCATATATTTT
NA | TRBJ2-7 | TRBV28 | NA | CASSWRGRASYEQYF | TGTGCCAGCAGTTGGAGGGGCAGGGCCTCCTACGAGCAGTACTTC
NA | TRBJ2-3 | TRBV9 | NA | CAGSRTTRTDTQYF | TGTGCCGGCAGCCGGACAACTCGCACAGATACGCAGTATTTT
NA | TRBJ2-3 | TRBV19 | NA | CASSIGKGFTDTQYF | TGTGCCAGTAGTATAGGAAAGGGGTTCACAGATACGCAGTATTTT
NA | TRBJ2-5 | TRBV9 | NA | CASSAQDFRGTQYF | TGTGCCAGCAGCGCCCAAGACTTCAGGGGGACCCAGTACTTC
NA | TRBJ1-1 | TRBV6-5 | NA | CASSLESIWNTEAFF | TGTGCCAGCTCCCTGGAGTCCATATGGAACACTGAAGCTTTCTTT
NA | TRBJ1-2 | TRBV2 | TRBD1 | CASKWTGGSVSGYTF | TGTGCCAGCAAGTGGACAGGGGGCTCAGTAAGTGGCTACACCTTC
NA | TRBJ1-3 | TRBV7-2 | NA | CASSLVQTGNTIYF | TGTGCCAGCAGCTTAGTACAGACTGGAAACACCATATATTTT
NA | TRBJ2-3 | TRBV11-2 | NA | CASSLFFYRYTDTQYF | TGTGCCAGCAGCTTATTTTTTTACAGATACACAGATACGCAGTATTTT
NA | TRBJ2-1 | TRBV4-1 | NA | CASRPMGKRDEQFF | TGCGCCAGCAGACCGATGGGGAAGAGGGATGAGCAGTTCTTC
NA | TRBJ1-3 | TRBV7-2 | TRBD1 | CASSRKTGGETIYF | TGTGCCAGCAGCAGAAAGACAGGGGGCGAAACCATATATTTT
NA | TRBJ2-3 | TRBV6-5 | TRBD2 | CASTSGGKGTDTQYF | TGTGCCAGCACTAGCGGGGGGAAAGGGACAGATACGCAGTATTTT
NA | TRBJ1-1 | TRBV19 | NA | CASSTALGEAFF | TGTGCCAGTAGTACAGCACTAGGAGAAGCTTTCTTT
NA | TRBJ1-4 | TRBV10-3 | TRBD1 | CAISERQGSNEKLFF | TGTGCCATCAGCGAGCGACAGGGTTCTAATGAAAAACTGTTTTTT
NA | TRBJ2-5 | TRBV5-1 | NA | CASSVLAAETQYF | TGCGCCAGCAGCGTACTAGCCGCCGAGACCCAGTACTTC
few | TRBJ2-2 | TRBV13 | NA | CASSLGRTGELFF | TGTGCCAGCAGCTTAGGGCGCACCGGGGAGCTGTTTTTT
NA | TRBJ2-5 | TRBV7-3 | NA | CASSLNQYQETQYF | TGTGCCAGCAGCTTAAATCAGTACCAAGAGACCCAGTACTTC
NA | TRBJ2-7 | TRBV2 | NA | CASSGVGFGEYF | TGTGCCAGCAGTGGGGTGGGCTTCGGGGAGTACTTC
NA | TRBJ1-4 | TRBV13 | NA | CASSSEGEKLFF | TGTGCCAGCAGCTCCGAGGGTGAAAAACTGTTTTTT
NA | TRBJ1-2 | TRBV6-1 | NA | CASDQGGGYTF | TGTGCCAGCGATCAGGGCGGTGGCTACACCTTC
NA | TRBJ1-1 | TRBV7-2 | NA | CASSLFEGGVGNF | TGTGCCAGCAGCTTATTCGAGGGAGGGGTGGGAAATTTT
NA | TRBJ2-3 | TRBV27 | NA | CASSGARGAPDTQYF | TGTGCCAGCAGTGGGGCCCGGGGGGCCCCAGATACGCAGTATTTT
NA | TRBJ2-1 | TRBV2 | NA | CASSPGQGRYNEQFF | TGTGCCAGCAGTCCAGGGCAGGGAAGGTACAATGAGCAGTTCTTC
NA | TRBJ1-5 | TRBV4-1 | NA | CASSPLQGPMEPQHF | TGCGCCAGCAGCCCCTTACAGGGCCCTATGGAGCCCCAGCATTTT
few | TRBJ2-1 | TRBV5-1 | NA | CASSLKGGGYNEQFF | TGCGCCAGCAGCTTGAAGGGGGGGGGCTACAATGAGCAGTTCTTC
NA | TRBJ2-7 | TRBV5-1 | NA | CASSRLGEQYF | TGCGCCAGCAGTAGGCTCGGGGAGCAGTACTTC
few | TRBJ2-7 | TRBV10-2 | TRBD1 | CASSEGQGGLYEQYF | TGCGCCAGCAGTGAGGGACAGGGTGGGCTTTACGAGCAGTACTTC
NA | TRBJ1-4 | TRBV5-1 | NA | CASSPDNEKLFF | TGCGCCAGCAGCCCAGACAACGAAAAACTGTTTTTT
few | TRBJ2-1 | TRBV27 | TRBD2 | CASSSALAGGGNEQFF | TGTGCCAGCAGTTCAGCACTAGCGGGAGGGGGCAATGAGCAGTTCTTC
NA | TRBJ1-2 | TRBV2 | TRBD1 | CASPGTGQSYGYTF | TGTGCCAGCCCAGGGACAGGCCAGTCCTATGGCTACACCTTC
NA | TRBJ2-3 | TRBV19 | TRBD2 | CASSIVLRAGVRDTQYF | TGTGCCAGTAGTATTGTGCTTCGGGCGGGAGTAAGAGATACGCAGTATTTT
few | TRBJ2-7 | TRBV9 | TRBD1 | CASSEDRGPSYEQYF | TGTGCCAGCAGCGAGGACAGGGGACCATCCTACGAGCAGTACTTC
NA | TRBJ2-1 | TRBV28 | TRBD1 | CASRTGTGGYNEQFF | TGTGCCAGCAGGACCGGGACAGGGGGCTACAATGAGCAGTTCTTC
few | TRBJ1-4 | TRBV29-1 | TRBD1 | CSVKENRGSNEKLFF | TGCAGCGTTAAAGAGAACAGGGGATCTAATGAAAAACTGTTTTTT